This T cell receptor beta chain stems from a study of beta chain features in type 1 diabetes. As concerns this clone: The antigen remains unidentified.

Regarding the study as a whole: The naive, central memory and Treg TCRB repertoires looked more alike in patients than they did in healthy donors. Insertions were fewer and deletions more numerous at VDJ junctions in type 1 diabetes patients.

Expressed TCRB transcripts were sequenced because the entire RNA isolate underwent reverse transcription. Profiled with immunoSEQ multiplex PCR; TCRdb holds only in-frame clones, not every one. This sample has 200,000 to 250,000 clones, with over 8.5% found just once. Trimming removed 6 bases at V and 15 bases at J, with 24 bases between. The germline CDR1 and CDR2 sequences are SQVTM and ANQGSEA. This CDR3 spans 13 amino acids. One heparinised draw of blood, averaging roughly 120 mL, came from each donor. Naive, central memory, regulatory and stem cell-like memory cells within the CD4+ compartment were sorted using CD45RO/CCR7/CD25/CD127/CD95/CD27.

The sequenced sample consisted of naive CD4+ T cells from blood. The receptor's source is a woman aged 18-35 years in good health. The chain recombines TRBV29-1 with TRBJ2-1; the D gene is possibly TRBD2 (6 bases). CDR3 sequence (DNA): TGCAGCGTGGTAAGCGGCGGGGCCCAGGAAGCGTTCTTC. It specifies CSVVSGGAQEAFF.